The 10 T cell receptor beta chains in this list originate from one sample, sequenced in a study of shared clonotypes between healthy human individuals. Naive CD8 cells were CD45RO-negative, positively selected for CCR7, excluding terminally differentiated effector memory CD45RA+ cells. TCRdb keeps only in-frame clones here, not all; method: immunoSEQ multiplex PCR. The table lists around 2,000,000 clones, approximately 95% of them singletons. Sequenced: naive CD8+ T cells sorted from blood. The origin of the receptors is a man younger than 35 in good health.

The gene calls are TRBV15 and TRBJ1-1, with D uncertain. This CDR3 is built from 14 residues. CDR1 is LNHNV and CDR2 is YYDKDF in the germline V gene (reference sequence). V was pared by 8 bases and J by 3 bases, with 16 bases between. The CDR3 protein is CATRAGFSYTEAFF. CDR3 bases: TGTGCCACCCGTGCGGGTTTTTCGTACACTGAAGCTTTCTTT.

V is TRBV27 and J is TRBJ1-5; 8 positions agree with TRBD1. CDR1 and CDR2 (germline): MNHEY, SMNVEV (reference sequence). The CDR3 is 14 amino acids. Trimming at V came to 3 bases and at J to 7 bases, leaving 5 bases not matched to a gene. CDR3 coding DNA: TGTGCCAGCAGTTTCAGACAGGGGCAACAGCCCCAGCATTTT. It codes for CASSFRQGQQPQHF.

This sequence joins TRBV5-4 and TRBJ2-6; no firm D call. The V end lost 0 bases, the J end lost 6 bases, and 10 bases lay between the germline ends. Per the germline V gene, CDR1 is SGHNT and CDR2 is YYREEE (reference sequence). The CDR3 is 15 amino acids. The CDR3 is CASSLGALLANVLTF. For the CDR3, the DNA is TGTGCCAGCAGCTTGGGGGCCCTTCTGGCCAACGTCCTGACTTTC.

CDR3 protein: CASSGPTLNTEAFF. The CDR3 nucleotides read TGTGCCAGCAGCGGGCCGACACTTAACACTGAAGCTTTCTTT. The V and J genes are TRBV5-4 and TRBJ1-1, with unresolved D. Trimming left V 4 bases short and J 2 bases short, with 12 bases between. The germline V gene encodes CDR1 SGHNT and CDR2 YYREEE (reference sequence). The CDR3 runs to 14 residues. Based on the CDR3 plus reference TRBV5-4 and TRBJ1-1, the full variable domain is ETGVTQSPTHLIKTRGQQVTLRCSSQSGHNTVSWYQQALGQGPQFIFQYYREEENGRGNFPPRFSGLQFPNYSSELNVNALELDDSALYLCASSGPTLNTEAFFGQGTRLTVV.

This chain connects TRBV7-8 to TRBJ2-1; possible D gene TRBD1, 5 bases. The V gene lost 4 bases and the J gene lost 8 bases, with 12 bases spanning the gap. CDR1 SGHVS and CDR2 FQNEAQ come from the germline V gene. The CDR3 spans 13 residues. The CDR3: CASSSTDWDEQFF. CDR3 coding DNA: TGTGCCAGCAGCTCGACAGATTGGGATGAGCAGTTCTTC.

The chain combines TRBV5-4 with TRBJ2-5, with 13 nucleotides matching TRBD2. The CDR3 is made up of 17 amino acids. CDR1 and CDR2 (germline): SGHNT, YYREEE (reference sequence). After removal of 0 bases from V and 5 bases from J, the junction contained 7 bases not matched to a gene. The CDR3 loop is CASSLEGLAGEGETQYF. Here the CDR3 DNA reads TGTGCCAGCAGCTTGGAAGGACTAGCGGGAGAGGGGGAGACCCAGTACTTC.

This CDR3 is CASSRTGATYEQYF. Here the CDR3 DNA reads TGCGCCAGCAGCCGGACAGGGGCAACCTACGAGCAGTACTTC. V and J are TRBV4-1 and TRBJ2-7; 9 nucleotides agree with TRBD1. Germline V gives CDR1 MGHRA, CDR2 YSYEKL. V shed 4 bases, J shed 2 bases, and the junction held 3 bases outside the gene matches. The CDR3 is 14 residues long.

The chain joins TRBV6-1 to TRBJ1-1, with D tentatively TRBD1 (5 bases). Germline CDR1 is MNHNS and CDR2 is SASEGT. The CDR3 contains 14 residues. The V end lost 2 bases, the J end lost 6 bases, and 13 bases lay between the germline ends. The DNA of the CDR3 is TGTGCCAGCAGTGAACCCGGGGGGAGTGCTGAAGCTTTCTTT. Its translation: CASSEPGGSAEAFF.

This chain uses TRBV15 with TRBJ2-5; 9 bases are a match to TRBD1. CDR1 is LNHNV and CDR2 is YYDKDF in the germline V gene (reference sequence). This CDR3 is built from 15 residues. Germline trimming cut 2 bases from V and 5 bases from J; bases unmatched to any gene: 6. The CDR3 DNA is TGTGCCACCAGCAGAAGAACAGGGGGCAGGGAGACCCAGTACTTC. It yields the protein CATSRRTGGRETQYF.

CDR3 DNA: TGCGCCAGCAGTGAAGATCGGGAGTCGGTGAACACCGGGGAGCTGTTTTTT. Its translation is CASSEDRESVNTGELFF. This chain links TRBV10-1 with TRBJ2-2; perhaps TRBD2 as D (6 bases). The germline CDR1 and CDR2 sequences are WNHNN and SYGVQD (reference sequence). There are 17 residues in the CDR3. Trimming took 3 bases from V and 1 from J, leaving 15 bases between them.